Listed below are T cell receptor beta chains from one sample, sequenced in a study of blood T cell repertoires in COVID-19. The method was immunoSEQ multiplex PCR; TCRdb's version includes in-frame clones alone and lacks a portion of them. The profile covers about 16,000 clones, with 85% to 90% appearing a single time and roughly 30% taken by the ten largest. The sample comprised peripheral blood. These receptors came from a woman older than 75 with COVID-19, enrolled during active disease. Both conserved end residues are part of each CDR3. Each record gives: J gene, V gene, clone size, D gene, CDR3 DNA, CDR3 protein. The D gene is left open where the match is weak. The listing skips clone size in some rows; elsewhere it reads once, few, many or a size class.

J: TRBJ2-3; V: TRBV4-3; size: few; D: TRBD2; DNA: TGCGCCAGCAGCCAAGCCATACTAGCGGGAGGCTCAGATACGCAGTATTTT; CDR3: CASSQAILAGGSDTQYF
J: TRBJ2-1; V: TRBV19; size: few; D: NA; DNA: TGTGCCAGTAGTATAGAGGGGGGAACCTACAATGAGCAGTTCTTC; CDR3: CASSIEGGTYNEQFF
J: TRBJ1-5; V: TRBV6-2/TRBV6-3; size: NA; D: TRBD1; DNA: TGTGCCAGCAGTTACGCCGGGACAGCCCCTTCCAATCAGCCCCAGCATTTT; CDR3: CASSYAGTAPSNQPQHF
J: TRBJ1-3; V: TRBV6-7; size: NA; D: TRBD1; DNA: TGTGCCAGCAGTCCCCGGGACAGGGAGTTCTGCCATCTTGGAAACACCATATATTTT; CDR3: CASSPRDREFCHLGNTIYF
J: TRBJ2-7; V: TRBV27; size: NA; D: NA; DNA: TGTGCCAGCAGTGGCGGGGTCTCCTACGAGCAGTACTTC; CDR3: CASSGGVSYEQYF
J: TRBJ1-2; V: TRBV27; size: NA; D: NA; DNA: TGTGCCAGCAGTTTTTTAGGGGAGGGTAACTATGGCTACACCTTC; CDR3: CASSFLGEGNYGYTF
J: TRBJ1-5; V: TRBV5-6; size: NA; D: NA; DNA: TGTGCCAGCAGCAGTACAGGGCAGCCCCAGCATTTT; CDR3: CASSSTGQPQHF
J: TRBJ2-2; V: TRBV27; size: few; D: TRBD1; DNA: TGTGCCAGCAGTTCCGGACAGGTTTACACCGGGGAGCTGTTTTTT; CDR3: CASSSGQVYTGELFF
J: TRBJ2-1; V: TRBV7-9; size: NA; D: TRBD2; DNA: TGTGCCAGCACCCTCAGCGGGAGGGGGGCCTACAATGAGCAGTTCTTC; CDR3: CASTLSGRGAYNEQFF
J: TRBJ2-7; V: TRBV14; size: NA; D: NA; DNA: TGTGCCAGCAGCACCCTTACTTCTGATAGCTCCTACGAGCAGTACTTC; CDR3: CASSTLTSDSSYEQYF
J: TRBJ1-6; V: TRBV10-1; size: NA; D: NA; DNA: TGCGCCAGCAGTGAGTCGAACAGAACACCCCTCCACTTT; CDR3: CASSESNRTPLHF
J: TRBJ2-5; V: TRBV4-1; size: NA; D: NA; DNA: TGCGCCAGCAGCCACTACCCTGGAGACAGAGACCAAGAGACCCAGTACTTC; CDR3: CASSHYPGDRDQETQYF
J: TRBJ2-1; V: TRBV27; size: NA; D: TRBD1; DNA: TGTGCCAGCAGTTCCCGGGACAGGGTACTCGTGTGGAATGAGCAGTTCTTC; CDR3: CASSSRDRVLVWNEQFF
J: TRBJ2-1; V: TRBV27; size: NA; D: TRBD2; DNA: TGTGCCAGCAAGCAATTAGCGGGAGACAATGAGCAGTTCTTC; CDR3: CASKQLAGDNEQFF
J: TRBJ2-5; V: TRBV7-9; size: NA; D: NA; DNA: TGTGCCAGCAGCCTCCCACAGGGTGGACAAGAGACCCAGTACTTC; CDR3: CASSLPQGGQETQYF